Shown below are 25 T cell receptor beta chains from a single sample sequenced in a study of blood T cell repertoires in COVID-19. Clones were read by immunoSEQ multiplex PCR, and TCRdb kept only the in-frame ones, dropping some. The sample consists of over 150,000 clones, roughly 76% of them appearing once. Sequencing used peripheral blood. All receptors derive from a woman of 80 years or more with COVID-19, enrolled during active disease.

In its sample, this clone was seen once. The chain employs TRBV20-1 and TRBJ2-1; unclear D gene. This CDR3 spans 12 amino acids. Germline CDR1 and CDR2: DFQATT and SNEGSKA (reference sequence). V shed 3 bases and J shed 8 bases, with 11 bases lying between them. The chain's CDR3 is CSASRGRDEQFF. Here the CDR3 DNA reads TGCAGTGCTAGTCGTGGTCGGGATGAGCAGTTCTTC.

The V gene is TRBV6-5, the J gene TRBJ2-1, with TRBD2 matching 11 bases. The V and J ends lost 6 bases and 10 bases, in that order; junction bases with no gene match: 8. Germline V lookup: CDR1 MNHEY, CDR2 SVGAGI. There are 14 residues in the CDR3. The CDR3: CASRTGLAAREQFF. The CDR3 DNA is TGTGCCAGCAGGACGGGACTAGCGGCCCGCGAGCAGTTCTTC.

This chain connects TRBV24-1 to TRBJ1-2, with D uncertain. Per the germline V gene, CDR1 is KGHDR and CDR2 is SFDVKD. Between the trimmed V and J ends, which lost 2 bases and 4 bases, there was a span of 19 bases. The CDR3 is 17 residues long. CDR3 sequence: CATSDSTSGGSLYGYTF. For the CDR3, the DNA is TGTGCCACCAGTGATTCGACTTCTGGAGGCAGCCTCTATGGCTACACCTTC.

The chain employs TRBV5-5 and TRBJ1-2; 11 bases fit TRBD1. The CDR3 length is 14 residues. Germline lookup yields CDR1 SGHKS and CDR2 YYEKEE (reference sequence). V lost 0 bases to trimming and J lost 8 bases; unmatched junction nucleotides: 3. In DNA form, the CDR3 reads TGTGCCAGCAGCTTGGAGGACAGGGGGCTCGGCTACACCTTC. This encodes CASSLEDRGLGYTF.

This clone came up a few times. This chain's CDR3 is CASSVGGEVEQFF. The DNA of the CDR3 is TGTGCCAGCAGCGTAGGGGGGGAGGTTGAGCAGTTCTTC. This sequence joins TRBV9 and TRBJ2-1, with D possibly matching TRBD2 (6 bases). There are 13 residues in the CDR3. Trimming stripped 0 bases from V and 9 bases from J, with 10 bases between. Germline-derived CDR1 and CDR2 are SGDLS and YYNGEE.

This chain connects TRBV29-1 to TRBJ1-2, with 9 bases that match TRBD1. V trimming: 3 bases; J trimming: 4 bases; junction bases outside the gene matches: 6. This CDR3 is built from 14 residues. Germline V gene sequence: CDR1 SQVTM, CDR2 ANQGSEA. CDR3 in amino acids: CSVDPGQGSYGYTF. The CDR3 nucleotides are TGCAGCGTTGACCCGGGACAGGGTTCCTATGGCTACACCTTC.

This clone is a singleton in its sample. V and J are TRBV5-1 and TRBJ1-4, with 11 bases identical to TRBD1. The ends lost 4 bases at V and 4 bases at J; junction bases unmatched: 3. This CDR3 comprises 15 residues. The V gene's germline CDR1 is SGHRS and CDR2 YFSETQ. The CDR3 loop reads CASSTDRGLNEKLFF. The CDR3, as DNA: TGCGCCAGCAGCACGGACAGGGGGCTTAATGAAAAACTGTTTTTT.

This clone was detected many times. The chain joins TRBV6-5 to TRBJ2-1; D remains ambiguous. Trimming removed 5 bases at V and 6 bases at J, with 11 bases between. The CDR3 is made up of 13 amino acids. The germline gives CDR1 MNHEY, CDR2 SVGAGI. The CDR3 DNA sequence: TGTGCCAGCAGTAGGAGTGTGGGCAATGAGCAGTTCTTC. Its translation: CASSRSVGNEQFF.

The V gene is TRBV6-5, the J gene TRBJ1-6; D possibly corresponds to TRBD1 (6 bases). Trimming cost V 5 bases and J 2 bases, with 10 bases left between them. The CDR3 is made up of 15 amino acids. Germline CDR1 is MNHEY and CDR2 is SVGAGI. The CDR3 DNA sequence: TGTGCCAGCAGTAACAGGGTGGCCTATAATTCACCCCTCCACTTT. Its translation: CASSNRVAYNSPLHF.

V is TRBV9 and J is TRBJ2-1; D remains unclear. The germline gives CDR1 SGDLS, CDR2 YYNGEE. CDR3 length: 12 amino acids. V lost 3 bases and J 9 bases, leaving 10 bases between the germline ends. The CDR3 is CASSDPPVEQFF. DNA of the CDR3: TGTGCCAGCAGCGACCCGCCGGTTGAGCAGTTCTTC.

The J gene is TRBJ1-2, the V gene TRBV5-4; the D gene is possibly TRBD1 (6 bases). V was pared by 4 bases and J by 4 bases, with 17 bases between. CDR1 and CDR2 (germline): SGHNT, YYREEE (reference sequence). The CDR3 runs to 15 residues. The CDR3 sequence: CASSPQNRAGYGYTF. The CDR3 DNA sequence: TGTGCCAGCAGCCCCCAGAACAGGGCGGGCTATGGCTACACCTTC. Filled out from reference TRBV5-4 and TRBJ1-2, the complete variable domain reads ETGVTQSPTHLIKTRGQQVTLRCSSQSGHNTVSWYQQALGQGPQFIFQYYREEENGRGNFPPRFSGLQFPNYSSELNVNALELDDSALYLCASSPQNRAGYGYTFGSGTRLTVV.

CDR3 region: CASSQDTVLLYF. Written as DNA, the CDR3 is TGCGCCAGCAGCCAAGACACGGTCCTACTGTACTTC. The rearrangement links TRBV4-1 to TRBJ2-7; no clear D. Germline V gene sequence: CDR1 MGHRA, CDR2 YSYEKL. CDR3 length equals 12 residues. With 0 bases removed from V and 12 bases from J, the gap between germline ends came to 12 bases.

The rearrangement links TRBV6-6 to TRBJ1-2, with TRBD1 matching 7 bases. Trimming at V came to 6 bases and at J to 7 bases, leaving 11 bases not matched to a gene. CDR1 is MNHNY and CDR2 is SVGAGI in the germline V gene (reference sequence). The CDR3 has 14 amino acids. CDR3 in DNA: TGTGCCAGCAGGGCGACAGGGCGGAGTGGTGGCTACACCTTC. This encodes CASRATGRSGGYTF.

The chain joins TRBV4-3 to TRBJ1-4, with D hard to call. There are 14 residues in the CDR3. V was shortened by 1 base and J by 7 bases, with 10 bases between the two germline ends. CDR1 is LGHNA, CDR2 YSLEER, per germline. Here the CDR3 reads CASSQAGIGEKLFF. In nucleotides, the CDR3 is TGCGCCAGCAGCCAAGCGGGGATCGGTGAAAAACTGTTTTTT.

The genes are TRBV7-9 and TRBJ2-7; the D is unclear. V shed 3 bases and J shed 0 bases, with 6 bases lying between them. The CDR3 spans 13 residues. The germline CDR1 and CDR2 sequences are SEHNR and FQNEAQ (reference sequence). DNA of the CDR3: TGTGCCAGCAGCTTGACTGACTCCTACGAGCAGTACTTC. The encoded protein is CASSLTDSYEQYF.

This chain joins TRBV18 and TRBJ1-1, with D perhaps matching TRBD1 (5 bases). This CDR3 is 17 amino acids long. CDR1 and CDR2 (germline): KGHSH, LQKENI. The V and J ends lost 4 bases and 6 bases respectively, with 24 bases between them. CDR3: CASSLFRDGRREAEAFF. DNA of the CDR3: TGTGCCAGCTCACTTTTCCGGGACGGGAGGAGAGAGGCTGAAGCTTTCTTT.

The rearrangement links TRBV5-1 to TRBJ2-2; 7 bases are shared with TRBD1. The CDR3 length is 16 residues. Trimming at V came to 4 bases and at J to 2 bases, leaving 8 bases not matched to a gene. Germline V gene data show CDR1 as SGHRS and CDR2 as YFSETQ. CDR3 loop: CASSDTGTANTGELFF. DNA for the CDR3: TGCGCCAGCAGCGACACCGGGACAGCTAACACCGGGGAGCTGTTTTTT.

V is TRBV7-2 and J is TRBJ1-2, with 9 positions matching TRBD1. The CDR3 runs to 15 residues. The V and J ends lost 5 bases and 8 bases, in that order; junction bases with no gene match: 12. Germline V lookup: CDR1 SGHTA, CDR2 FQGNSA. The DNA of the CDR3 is TGTGCCAGCAGCGTAACAGGGGGCGATTGGAGCGGCTACACCTTC. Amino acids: CASSVTGGDWSGYTF. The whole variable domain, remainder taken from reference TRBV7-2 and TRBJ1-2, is GAGVSQSPSNKVTEKGKDVELRCDPISGHTALYWYRQSLGQGLEFLIYFQGNSAPDKSGLPSDRFSAERTGGSVSTLTIQRTQQEDSAVYLCASSVTGGDWSGYTFGSGTRLTVV.

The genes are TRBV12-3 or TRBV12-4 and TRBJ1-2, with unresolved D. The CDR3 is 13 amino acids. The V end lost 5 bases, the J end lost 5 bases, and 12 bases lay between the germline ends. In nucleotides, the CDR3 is TGTGCCAGCAGTCGACAACCGACATATGGCTACACCTTC. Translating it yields CASSRQPTYGYTF.

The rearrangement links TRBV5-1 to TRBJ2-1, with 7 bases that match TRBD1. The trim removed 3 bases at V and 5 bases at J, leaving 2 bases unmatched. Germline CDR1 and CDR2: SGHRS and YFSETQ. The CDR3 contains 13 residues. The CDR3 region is CASSWGQNNEQFF. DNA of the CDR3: TGCGCCAGCAGCTGGGGACAGAACAATGAGCAGTTCTTC.

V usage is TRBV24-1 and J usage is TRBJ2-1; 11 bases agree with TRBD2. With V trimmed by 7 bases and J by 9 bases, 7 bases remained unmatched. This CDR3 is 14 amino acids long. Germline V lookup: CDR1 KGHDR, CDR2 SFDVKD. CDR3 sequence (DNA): TGTGCCACCAGGGGTAGCGGGGGGGCAGGTGAGCAGTTCTTC. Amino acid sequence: CATRGSGGAGEQFF.

This CDR3 reads CASSEAGWGPPGELFF. CDR3 in DNA: TGTGCCAGCAGTGAAGCCGGCTGGGGGCCGCCCGGGGAGCTGTTTTTT. The chain is built from TRBV2 and TRBJ2-2, with D tentatively TRBD1 (6 bases). Germline CDR1 and CDR2: SNHLY and FYNNEI. CDR3 length equals 16 residues. The V and J ends lost 0 bases and 6 bases respectively, with 14 bases between them.

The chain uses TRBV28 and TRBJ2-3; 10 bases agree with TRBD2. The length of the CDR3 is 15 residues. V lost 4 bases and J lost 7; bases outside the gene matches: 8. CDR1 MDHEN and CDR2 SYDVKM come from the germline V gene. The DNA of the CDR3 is TGTGCCAGCAGTTCATGGACTAGCGGAATCCATACGCAGTATTTT. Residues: CASSSWTSGIHTQYF.

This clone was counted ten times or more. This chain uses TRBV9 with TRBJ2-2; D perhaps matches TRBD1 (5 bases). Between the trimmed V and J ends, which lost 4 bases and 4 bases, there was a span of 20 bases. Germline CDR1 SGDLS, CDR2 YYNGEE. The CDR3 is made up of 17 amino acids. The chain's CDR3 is CASSPRNAVGRTGELFF. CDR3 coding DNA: TGTGCCAGCAGCCCCCGTAACGCCGTGGGGCGCACCGGGGAGCTGTTTTTT.

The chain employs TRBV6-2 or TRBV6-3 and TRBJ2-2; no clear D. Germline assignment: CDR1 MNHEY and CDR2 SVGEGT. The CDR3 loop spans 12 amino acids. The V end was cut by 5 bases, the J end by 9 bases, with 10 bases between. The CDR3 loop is CASSNLQRELFF. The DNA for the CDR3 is TGTGCCAGCAGTAACCTTCAGAGGGAGCTGTTTTTT.